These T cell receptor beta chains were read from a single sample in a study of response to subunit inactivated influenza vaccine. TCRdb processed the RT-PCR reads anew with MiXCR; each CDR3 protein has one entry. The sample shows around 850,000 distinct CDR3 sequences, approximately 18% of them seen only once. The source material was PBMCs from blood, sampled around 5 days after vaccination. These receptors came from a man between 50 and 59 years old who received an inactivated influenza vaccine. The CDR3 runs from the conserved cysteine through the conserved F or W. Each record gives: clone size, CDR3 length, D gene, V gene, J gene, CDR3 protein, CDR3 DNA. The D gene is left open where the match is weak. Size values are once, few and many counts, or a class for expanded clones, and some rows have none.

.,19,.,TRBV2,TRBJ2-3,CASSVPREGAPGYTDTQYF,TGTGCCAGCAGTGTTCCTAGGGAGGGGGCCCCGGGTTACACAGATACGCAGTATTTT
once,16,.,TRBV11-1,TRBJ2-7,CASSPDSGGAPYEQYF,TGTGCCAGCAGCCCCGATTCTGGGGGGGCCCCGTACGAGCAGTACTTC
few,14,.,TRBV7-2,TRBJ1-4,CASSPAATNEKLFF,TGTGCCAGCAGCCCGGCGGCAACTAATGAAAAACTGTTTTTT
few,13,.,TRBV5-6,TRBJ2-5,CASSSLGGETQYF,TGTGCCAGCAGCTCTCTAGGGGGAGAGACCCAGTACTTC
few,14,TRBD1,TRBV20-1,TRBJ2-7,CSARDPTGGYEQYF,TGCAGTGCTAGAGACCCCACAGGGGGCTACGAGCAGTACTTC
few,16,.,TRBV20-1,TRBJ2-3,CSARPSGTYPTDTQYF,TGCAGTGCTAGGCCCTCCGGGACTTATCCCACAGATACGCAGTATTTT
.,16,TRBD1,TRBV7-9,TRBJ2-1,CASSSWTGPAPHEQFF,TGTGCCAGCAGCTCCTGGACAGGGCCTGCGCCACATGAGCAGTTCTTC
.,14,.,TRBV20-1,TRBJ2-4,CSASETLAKNIQYF,TGCAGTGCTAGTGAGACTCTAGCCAAAAACATTCAGTACTTC
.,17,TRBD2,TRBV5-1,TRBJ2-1,CASSWGGLASGSNEQFF,TGCGCCAGCAGCTGGGGGGGGTTGGCTAGCGGGTCGAATGAGCAGTTCTTC
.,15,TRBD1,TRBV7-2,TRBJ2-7,CASSLVWDSPYEQYF,TGTGCCAGCAGCTTAGTATGGGACAGCCCCTACGAGCAGTACTTC
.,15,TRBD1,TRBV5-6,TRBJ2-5,CASSRIQGWGETQYF,TGTGCCAGCAGCCGAATACAGGGGTGGGGAGAGACCCAGTACTTC
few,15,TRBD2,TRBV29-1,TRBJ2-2,CSATGVAGNTGELFF,TGCAGCGCTACCGGTGTAGCGGGGAACACCGGGGAGCTGTTTTTT
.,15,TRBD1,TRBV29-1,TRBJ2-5,CSATPRRGTQETQYF,TGCAGCGCTACTCCACGCAGGGGGACCCAAGAGACCCAGTACTTC
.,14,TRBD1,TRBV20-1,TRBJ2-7,CSATDRTTSYEQYF,TGCAGTGCTACGGACAGGACCACCTCCTACGAGCAGTACTTC
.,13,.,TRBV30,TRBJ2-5,CAWSFGFQETQYF,TGTGCCTGGAGTTTCGGCTTCCAAGAGACCCAGTACTTC
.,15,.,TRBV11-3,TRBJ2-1,CASSFSGAPYNEQFF,TGTGCCAGCAGCTTTTCGGGGGCGCCCTACAATGAGCAGTTCTTC
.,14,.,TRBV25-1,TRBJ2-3,CASSLQGNADTQYF,TGTGCCAGCAGCCTACAAGGGAATGCGGATACGCAGTATTTT
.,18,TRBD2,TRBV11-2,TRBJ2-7,CASSLVSLAGDFPYEQYF,TGTGCCAGCAGCTTAGTGTCCCTAGCGGGGGACTTCCCCTACGAGCAGTACTTC
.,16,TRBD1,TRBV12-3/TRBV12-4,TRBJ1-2,CASRNQGAISNYGYTF,TGTGCCAGCAGAAATCAGGGGGCGATTTCTAACTATGGCTACACCTTC
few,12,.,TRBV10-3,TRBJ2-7,CAISDWRDEQYF,TGTGCCATCAGCGATTGGAGGGACGAGCAGTACTTC
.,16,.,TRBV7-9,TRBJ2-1,CASSLGAGLPMNEQFF,TGTGCCAGCAGCTTGGGTGCGGGACTGCCGATGAATGAGCAGTTCTTC
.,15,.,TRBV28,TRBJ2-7,CASRSAGTRTYEQYF,TGTGCCAGCAGATCGGCCGGGACGCGAACCTACGAACAGTACTTC
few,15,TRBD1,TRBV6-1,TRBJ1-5,CASSRQTGGNQPQHF,TGTGCCAGCAGCCGACAGACAGGGGGCAATCAGCCCCAGCATTTT
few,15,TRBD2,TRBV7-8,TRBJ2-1,CASKPSGSSYNEQFF,TGTGCCAGCAAACCTAGCGGGAGCTCCTACAATGAGCAGTTCTTC
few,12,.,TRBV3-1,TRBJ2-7,CASSQDGGEQYF,TGTGCCAGCAGCCAAGATGGGGGCGAGCAGTACTTC
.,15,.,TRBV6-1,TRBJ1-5,CASSDGVVGYQPQHF,TGTGCCAGCAGTGATGGGGTGGTGGGGTATCAGCCCCAGCATTTT
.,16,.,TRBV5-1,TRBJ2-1,CASSLAGLNSYNEQFF,TGCGCCAGCAGCTTGGCAGGACTAAACTCTTACAATGAGCAGTTCTTC
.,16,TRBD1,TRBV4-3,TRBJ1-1,CASSQEYGTANTEAFF,TGCGCCAGCAGCCAAGAATATGGGACAGCGAACACTGAAGCTTTCTTT
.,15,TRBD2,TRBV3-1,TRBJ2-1,CASSPFTSGANEQFF,TGTGCCAGCAGCCCCTTCACTAGCGGTGCGAATGAGCAGTTCTTC
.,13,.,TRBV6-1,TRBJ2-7,CASRNTGEGEQYF,TGTGCCAGCAGGAATACAGGGGAGGGCGAGCAGTACTTC
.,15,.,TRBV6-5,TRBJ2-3,CASSYGGYSTDTQYF,TGTGCCAGCAGTTACGGGGGCTACAGCACAGATACGCAGTATTTT
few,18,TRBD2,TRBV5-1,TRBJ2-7,CASSFTFRTSGGLYEQYF,TGCGCCAGCAGCTTTACATTCCGGACTAGCGGGGGCCTCTACGAGCAGTACTTC
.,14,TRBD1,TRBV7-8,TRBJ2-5,CASSPVRGPETQYF,TGTGCCAGCAGCCCCGTGAGGGGGCCAGAGACCCAGTACTTC
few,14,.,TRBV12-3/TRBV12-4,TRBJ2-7,CASSLDRLRMGQYF,TGTGCCAGCAGTCTCGATAGGCTACGTATGGGGCAGTACTTC
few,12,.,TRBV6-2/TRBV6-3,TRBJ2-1,CASSYSLWGQFF,TGTGCCAGCAGTTACTCGCTCTGGGGGCAGTTCTTC
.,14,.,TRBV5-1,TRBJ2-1,CASSPYSSYNEQFF,TGCGCCAGCAGCCCATACAGCTCCTACAATGAGCAGTTCTTC
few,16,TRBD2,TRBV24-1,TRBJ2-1,CATSDTGLAGFNEQFF,TGTGCCACCAGTGATACCGGACTAGCGGGATTCAATGAGCAGTTCTTC
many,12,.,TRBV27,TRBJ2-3,CATYASTDTQYF,TGTGCCACTTACGCTAGCACAGATACGCAGTATTTT
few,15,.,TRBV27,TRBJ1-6,CASSLSTQGGSPLHF,TGTGCCAGCAGTTTATCGACCCAGGGCGGTTCACCCCTCCACTTT
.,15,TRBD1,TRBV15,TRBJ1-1,CATSDRTGPNTEAFF,TGTGCCACCTCGGACAGGACAGGTCCGAACACTGAAGCTTTCTTT
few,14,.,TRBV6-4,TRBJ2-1,CARPQGGAFNEQFF,TGTGCCAGACCACAGGGAGGGGCCTTCAATGAGCAGTTCTTC
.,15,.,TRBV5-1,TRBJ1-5,CASSWGSGLNQPRHF,TGCGCCAGCAGCTGGGGGTCAGGGCTGAATCAGCCCCGGCATTTT
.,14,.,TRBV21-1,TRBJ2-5,CASSTGEGSETQYF,TGTGCCAGCAGTACAGGAGAGGGGTCAGAGACCCAGTACTTC
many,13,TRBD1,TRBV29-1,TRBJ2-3,CSGGNDRASTQYF,TGCAGCGGAGGAAATGACAGGGCGAGTACGCAGTATTTT
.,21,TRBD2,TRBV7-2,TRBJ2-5,CASSLAFGGEGSSGLHETQYF,TGTGCCAGCAGCTTAGCGTTCGGAGGGGAAGGGTCTAGCGGACTTCACGAGACCCAGTACTTC
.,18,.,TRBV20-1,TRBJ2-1,CSASGEHLAGTSFGEQFF,TGCAGTGCTAGTGGGGAGCACCTTGCGGGAACTAGTTTTGGTGAGCAGTTCTTC